This T cell receptor beta chain was sequenced in a study of blood T cell repertoires in COVID-19. Study information: Samples of COVID-19 (acute and convalescent) were obtained from the United States, Italy and Spain. T cells, B-cell-depleted T cells, or PBMCs provided the cDNA or gDNA that served as material.

The CDR3 contains 14 residues. Germline V lookup: CDR1 SGDLS, CDR2 YYNGEE. V gave up 0 bases and J gave up 6 bases; unmatched junction bases: 4. Original handling: Estimates of nucleated cell counts were drawn from the amplification of reference gene primers. The method was immunoSEQ multiplex PCR; TCRdb's version includes in-frame clones alone and lacks a portion of them. Clonal size and the V and J genes are those of that table, whereas D and trimming came from the DNA. The sample carries tens of thousands of clones, about 83% recorded once. This chain joins TRBV9 and TRBJ2-3, with 7 bases matching TRBD1. This TCR came from a man aged 55-75 years with acute or convalescent COVID-19. Material: peripheral blood. The CDR3 protein is CASSVDRGGDTQYF. In DNA form, the CDR3 reads TGTGCCAGCAGCGTAGACAGGGGTGGGGATACGCAGTATTTT.